One sample yielded the 27 T cell receptor beta chains listed below, sequenced in a study of tumor-infiltrating lymphocytes in primary liver carcinoma. Starting from 500 ng of total RNA, TCR beta cDNA was produced with a primer in the constant region. Three nested multiplex PCR rounds, a slightly modified ARM-PCR method, built the TCR beta libraries. Use of TRBV1-TRBV30 forward primers with a C-beta reverse primer characterized the first two PCR rounds, which lasted about 10 cycles each. Using its own MiXCR run on the multiplex PCR reads, TCRdb lists one record per CDR3 protein. The sample lists around 120,000 distinct CDR3 sequences, 50% to 65% occurring once. Unsorted bulk tissue, about 17-33 mg of it, served as the source for co-extraction of RNA and DNA. Source material: liver tumor tissue from sampling region 1. Subset of the sample: tumor region T1, superior pole. These receptors originate from a woman aged 55-69 years with primary liver carcinoma and hepatitis B virus infection.

To note about this clonotype: The junction and the germline gene differ at one end; a read error may be behind it. This rearrangement joins TRBV29-1 to TRBJ2-5, with TRBD2 matching 12 bases. Germline lookup yields CDR1 SQVTM and CDR2 ANQGSEA. This CDR3 comprises 16 residues. The CDR3 sequence: CSVASGRASPQETRYF. The CDR3 DNA reads as TGCAGCGTTGCTAGCGGGAGGGCCTCACCGCAAGAGACCCGGTACTTC.

This clonotype was seen ten or more times. This chain links TRBV12-3 or TRBV12-4 with TRBJ2-1; D not certain. Trimming stripped 4 bases from V and 12 bases from J, with 10 bases between. This CDR3 spans 11 amino acids. The CDR3 region has the DNA TGTGCCAGCAGTTGGGGTAGGACGCAGTTCTTC. It encodes CASSWGRTQFF.

Comment on this clonotype: This may arise from a read error, as a much more abundant clone is one base away. This chain links TRBV6-5 with TRBJ2-5; TRBD2 agrees at 8 bases. From germline, CDR1 is MNHEY and CDR2 SVGAGI. The trim removed 5 bases at V and 3 bases at J, leaving 5 bases unmatched. The CDR3 has 14 residues. CDR3 loop: CASSRISGKETQYF. CDR3 nucleotide sequence: TGTGCCAGCAGTCGGATTAGCGGGAAAGAGACCCAGTACTTC.

This clonotype was recorded once. The junction departs from germline at one end; a sequencing error may be responsible. This chain uses TRBV11-2 with TRBJ2-3; possibly TRBD2 for D (5 bases). Germline V CDR1 and CDR2: SGHAT, FQNNGV. The CDR3 is 16 residues long. The CDR3, as DNA: TGTGCCAGCAGCTTAGGATCGGGATATGACACATATACGCAATATTTT. It is translated as CASSLGSGYDTYTQYF.

On this clonotype: This CDR3 is missing its conserved last phenylalanine or tryptophan, likely due to a read error. The rearrangement links TRBV29-1 to TRBJ2-1; TRBD1 is a possible D gene (5 bases). Germline V CDR1 and CDR2: SQVTM, ANQGSEA. This CDR3 has 12 amino acids. The V and J ends lost 4 bases and 11 bases respectively, with 15 bases between them. CDR3 nucleotide sequence: TGCAGCGTTGGTGGGGCAGTAGGTAAGCAGTTCTAC. Protein sequence: CSVGGAVGKQFY.

The sample holds many counts of this clonotype. The chain couples TRBV12-3 or TRBV12-4 to TRBJ1-2, with 8 positions matching TRBD1. This CDR3 contains 14 residues. Unmatched junction bases numbered 1, after V lost 2 bases and J lost 2 bases. DNA for the CDR3: TGTGCCAGCAGTTTACGGGACAGGAACTATGGCTACACCTTC. This codes for CASSLRDRNYGYTF.

Details on this clonotype: Relative to the germline gene, one junction end is altered; a read error may explain this. The chain is built from TRBV7-9 and TRBJ2-1, with D perhaps matching TRBD1 (5 bases). Germline CDR1 reads SEHNR; CDR2 reads FQNEAQ (reference sequence). The CDR3 runs 14 residues. As DNA, the CDR3 is TGTGCCAACAGCCCGGATAGGGGTAACCATGAGCAGTTCTTC. Amino acids: CANSPDRGNHEQFF.

As concerns this clonotype: At one end the junction does not follow the germline gene, possibly because of a read error. V usage is TRBV4-2 and J usage is TRBJ1-1, with a possible D match to TRBD1 (6 bases). This CDR3 contains 15 residues. Germline V lookup: CDR1 LGHNA, CDR2 YNFKEQ. In DNA, the CDR3 is TGTGCCAGCAGCCAAGGGGCAGGGGTCGCCACTGAAGCTATCTTT. This sequence encodes CASSQGAGVATEAIF.

Turning to this clonotype: One end of the junction fails to match germline, which may point to a read error. This sequence joins TRBV6-2 or TRBV6-3 and TRBJ2-2; D gene unclear. The CDR3 sequence is 17 residues long. Germline CDR1 is MNHEY and CDR2 is SVGEGT. In DNA, the CDR3 is TGTGCCAGCAGTTCCCTGCTCGTCAGATTTAACACAGGGGAGCTGTTTTTT. It yields the protein CASSSLLVRFNTGELFF.

With regard to this clonotype: A clone one base away is much larger, so this may be a read error. V is TRBV12-3 or TRBV12-4 and J is TRBJ1-3; D might be TRBD1 (5 bases). The CDR3 loop spans 15 amino acids. CDR3 residues: CASILPGTSGNTIYF. The DNA for the CDR3 is TGTGCCAGCATTTTACCCGGGACTTCTGGAAACACCATATATTTT.

This clonotype was picked up one time. The J gene is TRBJ2-7, the V gene TRBV28, with 7 bases lining up with TRBD1. Germline trimming cut 3 bases from V and 4 bases from J; bases unmatched to any gene: 9. The CDR3 is 15 amino acids. Germline-derived CDR1 and CDR2 are MDHEN and SYDVKM. CDR3 in DNA: TGTGCCAGCAGTTTGACAGGGTTGGGGTTTTACGAGCAGTACTTC. It encodes CASSLTGLGFYEQYF. The variable domain in full, completed from reference TRBV28 and TRBJ2-7, reads DVKVTQSSRYLVKRTGEKVFLECVQDMDHENMFWYRQDPGLGLRLIYFSYDVKMKEKGDIPEGYSVSREKKERFSLILESASTNQTSMYLCASSLTGLGFYEQYFGPGTRLTVT.

As concerns this clonotype: A read error may be the cause here, since a much bigger clone is one base away. The rearrangement joins TRBV29-1 to TRBJ1-2; TRBD1 aligns across 10 bases. This CDR3 region has 12 residues. Germline values: CDR1 SQVTM, CDR2 ANQGSEA. CDR3 nucleotides: TGCGGCGGCGGGACAGGGGTGGGAGGCTACACCTTC. Translating it yields CGGGTGVGGYTF. The entire variable domain, with the rest obtained from reference TRBV29-1 and TRBJ1-2, is as follows: SAVISQKPSRDICQRGTSLTIQCQVDSQVTMMFWYRQQPGQSLTLIATANQGSEATYESGFVIDKFPISRPNLTFSTLTVSNMSPEDSSIYLCGGGTGVGGYTFGSGTRLTVV.

About this clonotype itself: Mismatch with germline at one junction end may stem from a read error. The rearrangement links TRBV4-2 to TRBJ2-1; D may be TRBD2 (6 bases). This CDR3 comprises 16 residues. Per germline, CDR1 LGHNA and CDR2 YNFKEQ. The CDR3 sequence is CACSRDGGHPYNEQFF. CDR3 sequence (DNA): TGTGCCTGCAGCCGAGATGGAGGGCACCCCTACAATGAGCAGTTCTTC.

On this clonotype itself: This may be a read error: a much more frequent sequence differs by one nucleotide. The chain is built from TRBV6-5 and TRBJ2-4; weak D call: TRBD1 (6 bases). V was pared by 6 bases and J by 8 bases, with 20 bases between. The CDR3 sequence is 15 residues long. CDR1 and CDR2 (germline): MNHEY, SVGAGI. In DNA, the CDR3 is TGTGCCAGCAGCGGGGACAATCGGGGCTTTGACATTCAGTACTTC. It specifies CASSGDNRGFDIQYF.

Details on this clonotype: The conserved phenylalanine or tryptophan normally closing the CDR3 is absent here, so this likely arose from a read error. The rearrangement joins TRBV11-2 to TRBJ2-1; 14 bases agree with TRBD2. The CDR3 consists of 17 residues. CDR1 is SGHAT and CDR2 is FQNNGV in the germline V gene. The CDR3 region has the DNA TGTACCAGCAGCAGGAGACTAGCGGGAGGGCCGGGGCATGAGCAGTTCTTA. Protein sequence: CTSSRRLAGGPGHEQFL.

This chain joins TRBV28 and TRBJ2-7, with 7 bases fitting TRBD1. CDR1 MDHEN and CDR2 SYDVKM come from the germline V gene. With 5 bases clipped from V and 0 bases from J, the junction kept 7 bases outside the gene matches. CDR3 length equals 15 residues. The CDR3 loop is CASSPPGTVSYEQYF. CDR3 DNA sequence: TGTGCCAGCAGTCCTCCCGGGACAGTCTCCTACGAGCAGTACTTC.

Regarding this clonotype: Germline is not matched at one junction end, which may reflect a read error. The chain recombines TRBV6-6 with TRBJ1-4; D remains ambiguous. CDR1 MNHNY and CDR2 SVGAGI come from the germline V gene (reference sequence). The CDR3 is 16 residues long. Here the CDR3 reads CASSYSLAQHNEKLLF. The CDR3 DNA reads as TGTGCCAGCAGTTACTCTCTAGCACAGCATAATGAAAAACTGCTTTTT.

This chain links TRBV11-2 with TRBJ2-7; 10 positions match TRBD1. The V segment lost 9 bases and the J segment 13 bases; nucleotides outside the gene matches: 21. Germline V gives CDR1 SGHAT, CDR2 FQNNGV. This CDR3 is 15 amino acids long. The CDR3: CARSPRRQGARELYF. CDR3 in DNA: TGTGCCAGGAGCCCAAGAAGACAGGGGGCGCGAGAGCTCTACTTC.

The rearrangement joins TRBV5-1 to TRBJ1-6; D ambiguous. CDR1 is SGHRS and CDR2 is YFSETQ in the germline V gene. The CDR3 length is 15 residues. The CDR3: CLSTLDALENSPLHF. In DNA form, the CDR3 reads TGCCTCAGCACCCTCGACGCGTTGGAGAATTCACCCCTCCACTTT.

As for this clonotype: A much larger clone is a single base away; this may be a read error. CDR3: CASSTPGQGARKVNTEAFF. The CDR3 DNA is TGTGCCAGCAGTACGCCGGGACAGGGGGCGCGGAAAGTGAACACTGAAGCTTTCTTT. The chain links TRBV6-1 to TRBJ1-1, with 12 bases identical to TRBD1. V was pared by 5 bases and J by 0 bases, with 13 bases of the junction left unmatched. This CDR3 has 19 residues. Looked up from germline, CDR1 is MNHNS and CDR2 is SASEGT.

About this clonotype: Being one base from a much bigger clone, this may be a read error. This chain joins TRBV6-1 and TRBJ1-5; weak D call: TRBD1 (5 bases). This CDR3 spans 19 amino acids. In germline, CDR1 is MNHNS, CDR2 SASEGT. The V and J ends lost 6 bases and 0 bases respectively, with 24 bases between them. The CDR3 protein is CASRGPFPGLIYSNQPQHF. The CDR3, as DNA: TGTGCCAGCAGGGGCCCGTTTCCGGGACTAATTTATAGCAATCAGCCCCAGCATTTT.

On this clonotype itself: A much larger clone is a single base away; this may be a read error. This CDR3 is CASCDRPDEKLFF. The DNA of the CDR3 is TGCGCCAGCTGTGACAGGCCGGATGAAAAACTGTTTTTT. The V gene is TRBV10-2, the J gene TRBJ1-4; a possible D gene is TRBD1 (6 bases). CDR3 length equals 13 residues. Germline values: CDR1 WSHSY, CDR2 SAAADI.

This clonotype was recorded once. Since a much larger clone is just one base distant, this may be a read error. The V gene is TRBV6-1, the J gene TRBJ2-7, with 8 nucleotides matching TRBD1. The trim removed 10 bases at V and 0 bases at J, leaving 20 bases unmatched. Germline V gene sequence: CDR1 MNHNS, CDR2 SASEGT. The CDR3 sequence is 18 residues long. The CDR3 sequence is CAIPEGDRHHLSSYEQYF. The CDR3, as DNA: TGTGCCATCCCGGAGGGGGACAGGCACCACCTAAGCTCCTACGAGCAGTACTTC.

Details on this clonotype: A junction boundary mismatches the germline segment, possibly from a read error. The J gene is TRBJ2-2, the V gene TRBV11-2, with 8 nucleotides matching TRBD2. The CDR3 contains 18 residues. Germline values: CDR1 SGHAT, CDR2 FQNNGV. The CDR3 protein is CAISLVRLAHRPTGELFF. The CDR3 bases are TGTGCCATCAGCTTAGTTAGACTAGCGCATCGTCCGACTGGGGAGCTGTTTTTT.

As for this clonotype: This could be a read error, since a much larger clone is one nucleotide away. The chain employs TRBV28 and TRBJ1-2; no reliable D call. CDR1 and CDR2 (germline): MDHEN, SYDVKM. The CDR3 is 15 residues long. The V end lost 2 bases, the J end lost 3 bases, and 13 bases lay between the germline ends. The CDR3 coding sequence is TGTGCCAGCAGTTTAATTGTGCTTCAGGACTATGGCTACACCTTC. It encodes CASSLIVLQDYGYTF.

The chain employs TRBV5-1 and TRBJ2-1, with 9 bases aligning to TRBD2. CDR3 length: 16 residues. With 0 bases clipped from V and 6 bases from J, the junction kept 7 bases outside the gene matches. CDR1 and CDR2 (germline): SGHRS, YFSETQ. CDR3 nucleotide sequence: TGCGCCAGCAGCTTGGGTCCTAGCGGGACTTGCAATGAGCAGTTCTTC. Residues: CASSLGPSGTCNEQFF.

As concerns this clonotype: A single base separates this from a much larger clone, so it may be a read error. This chain uses TRBV7-9 with TRBJ2-1; D perhaps matches TRBD2 (5 bases). Germline CDR1 SEHNR, CDR2 FQNEAQ (reference sequence). CDR3 length: 12 amino acids. V lost 0 bases and J lost 10, with 7 bases in between. The CDR3 reads CASSLADYEQFF. CDR3 nucleotide sequence: TGTGCCAGCAGCTTAGCCGACTACGAGCAGTTCTTC. Based on the CDR3 plus reference TRBV7-9 and TRBJ2-1, the full variable domain is DTGVSQNPRHKITKRGQNVTFRCDPISEHNRLYWYRQTLGQGPEFLTYFQNEAQLEKSRLLSDRFSAERPKGSFSTLEIQRTEQGDSAMYLCASSLADYEQFFGPGTRLTVL.